This T cell receptor (beta chain) was observed in a study of blood T cell repertoires in COVID-19. Study summary: Samples of COVID-19 (acute and convalescent) were obtained from the United States, Italy and Spain. PBMCs, B-cell-depleted T cells, or T cells provided the cDNA or gDNA that made up the material.

This CDR3 region has 16 residues. The V gene end was trimmed by 5 bases and the J gene end by 1 base; junction bases not matched to a gene: 7. From germline, CDR1 is SGHDT and CDR2 YYEEEE. In the original workflow: How many nucleated cells were present was estimated from reference gene primer amplification. Profiling relied on immunoSEQ multiplex PCR, and the TCRdb table lists in-frame clones only, not all of them. For V, J and clone size, that table is used; D and trimming come from the DNA. The sample has more than 250,000 clones, approximately 86% seen once. This receptor was obtained from a woman aged 25 to 39 who had recovered from COVID-19. This chain connects TRBV5-6 to TRBJ2-1; 9 nucleotides agree with TRBD1. The sequenced sample was peripheral blood. The CDR3 protein is CASSYLGTGSYNEQFF. The CDR3 DNA reads as TGTGCCAGCAGTTACCTTGGGACAGGGTCCTACAATGAGCAGTTCTTC.